Below are 14 T cell receptor beta chains sequenced from a single sample in a study of cytomegalovirus exposure and HLA in healthy donors. PCR primers comprised 60 Vbeta and 13 Jbeta primers. The table came from immunoSEQ multiplex PCR; TCRdb's copy has only in-frame clones and leaves some out. Found here are approximately 110,000 clones, 81% of them singletons; the top ten hold less than 1.1%. The sample comprised PBMCs. Every receptor here comes from a woman aged 30 to 39 in good health and CMV-seronegative.

The rearrangement links TRBV7-8 to TRBJ2-7; unclear D gene. The CDR3 runs 11 residues. V was shortened by 4 bases and J by 6 bases, with 7 bases between the two germline ends. In germline, CDR1 is SGHVS, CDR2 FQNEAQ. DNA for the CDR3: TGTGCCAGCAGCTACCATAGCGAGCAGTACTTC. It codes for CASSYHSEQYF.

CDR3 in DNA: TGTGCCAGCAGTGATTTAATAGGGAGGGGCACTGAAGCTTTCTTT. This codes for CASSDLIGRGTEAFF. The chain has TRBV6-1 and TRBJ1-1, with D perhaps TRBD1 (5 bases). V lost 3 bases to trimming and J lost 4 bases, with 15 bases between them. This CDR3 has 15 amino acids. Germline assignment: CDR1 MNHNS and CDR2 SASEGT.

This chain uses TRBV6-1 with TRBJ1-2; 9 bases match TRBD1. The germline gives CDR1 MNHNS, CDR2 SASEGT. Trimming at V came to 4 bases and at J to 7 bases, leaving 16 bases not matched to a gene. The CDR3 is 17 residues long. DNA for the CDR3: TGTGCCAGCAGTGGACACAGGGGGCGCATTGGGAGAAGTGGCTACACCTTC. Its protein product is CASSGHRGRIGRSGYTF.

This rearrangement joins TRBV19 to TRBJ1-1; unclear D gene. Germline V CDR1 and CDR2: LNHDA, SQIVND (reference sequence). The CDR3 totals 14 residues. V was clipped by 3 bases and J by 2 bases, with 10 bases between them. The CDR3 nucleotides read TGTGCCAGTAGTATGAGATTGGTTAACACTGAAGCTTTCTTT. Translation: CASSMRLVNTEAFF.

J is TRBJ1-6 and V is TRBV19, with D maybe TRBD1 (6 bases). The V and J ends lost 6 bases and 6 bases respectively, with 9 bases between them. This CDR3 has 13 amino acids. CDR1 and CDR2 from the germline V gene are LNHDA and SQIVND (reference sequence). CDR3: CASSGQLNSPLHF. The CDR3 bases are TGTGCCAGTAGCGGACAGCTTAATTCACCCCTCCACTTT. Full variable domain (outside the CDR3, taken from reference TRBV19 and TRBJ1-6): DGGITQSPKYLFRKEGQNVTLSCEQNLNHDAMYWYRQDPGQGLRLIYYSQIVNDFQKGDIAEGYSVSREKKESFPLTVTSAQKNPTAFYLCASSGQLNSPLHFGNGTRLTVT.

In this sample, this clone turned up a few times. This chain uses TRBV5-6 with TRBJ2-5; 13 bases are a match to TRBD2. Germline CDR1 SGHDT, CDR2 YYEEEE. This CDR3 has 15 amino acids. Trimming removed 4 bases from V and 4 bases from J; junction bases left unmatched: 4. CDR3 loop: CASSGGLAGVETQYF. The DNA of the CDR3 is TGTGCCAGCAGCGGTGGACTAGCGGGAGTAGAGACCCAGTACTTC.

The J gene is TRBJ2-2, the V gene TRBV5-4, with 12 positions matching TRBD1. V lost 4 bases, J lost 6 bases, and 13 bases stayed unmatched. Germline V lookup: CDR1 SGHNT, CDR2 YYREEE (reference sequence). The CDR3 is made up of 18 amino acids. CDR3 sequence reads: CASSARDRGLRDAGELFF. As DNA, the CDR3 is TGTGCCAGCAGCGCCCGGGACAGGGGGCTTCGGGATGCCGGGGAGCTGTTTTTT.

This sequence joins TRBV7-9 and TRBJ2-5; no reliable D call. CDR1 is SEHNR, CDR2 FQNEAQ, per germline (reference sequence). The ends were cut back, 5 bases at V and 1 base at J, with 11 bases in the middle. This CDR3 is 14 amino acids long. The CDR3 DNA reads as TGTGCCAGCAGCCTCCTGGCGGCCCAAGAGACCCAGTACTTC. Protein product: CASSLLAAQETQYF.

The chain links TRBV7-8 to TRBJ1-2, with 7 bases matching TRBD1. The CDR3 runs to 14 residues. Looked up from germline, CDR1 is SGHVS and CDR2 is FQNEAQ. V dropped 5 bases and J dropped 2; count of bases not matched to a gene: 5. CDR3 nucleotide sequence: TGTGCCAGCAGCCCAACGACAGGGAACTATGGCTACACCTTC. It yields the protein CASSPTTGNYGYTF.

The V and J genes are TRBV5-4 and TRBJ1-2, with D possibly matching TRBD1 (6 bases). The CDR3 has 14 residues. The ends were cut back, 6 bases at V and 8 bases at J, with 20 bases in the middle. In germline, CDR1 is SGHNT, CDR2 YYREEE (reference sequence). The CDR3 DNA reads TGTGCCAGCAACCACCGGGACACAAATAGGGGCTACACCTTC. Translation: CASNHRDTNRGYTF.

V gene TRBV18 combines with J gene TRBJ1-1; 9 bases are shared with TRBD1. Germline loops: CDR1 KGHSH, CDR2 LQKENI. After removal of 3 bases from V and 5 bases from J, the junction contained 13 bases not matched to a gene. The CDR3 is made up of 17 amino acids. CDR3 protein: CASSPTGGEGFRTEAFF. The CDR3 DNA follows: TGTGCCAGCTCACCCACAGGGGGCGAGGGGTTTAGAACTGAAGCTTTCTTT. Complete variable domain (other parts from reference TRBV18 and TRBJ1-1): NAGVMQNPRHLVRRRGQEARLRCSPMKGHSHVYWYRQLPEEGLKFMVYLQKENIIDESGMPKERFSAEFPKEGPSILRIQQVVRGDSAAYFCASSPTGGEGFRTEAFFGQGTRLTVV.

This sequence joins TRBV6-1 and TRBJ2-7, with 12 bases matching TRBD1. CDR1 MNHNS and CDR2 SASEGT come from the germline V gene. The CDR3 extends over 15 amino acids. J gave up 4 bases and V 6 bases, and 7 bases lay outside the gene matches. CDR3 protein: CASRTGTGGSYEQYF. DNA of the CDR3: TGTGCCAGCAGAACCGGGACAGGGGGCTCGTACGAGCAGTACTTC.

V and J are TRBV14 and TRBJ1-1; D call uncertain. Trimming cost V 1 base and J 4 bases, with 10 bases left between them. CDR3 length: 14 residues. Germline values: CDR1 SGHDN, CDR2 FVKESK. DNA of the CDR3: TGTGCCAGCAGCCAAGTACGGTTGGTCACTGAAGCTTTCTTT. Its translation is CASSQVRLVTEAFF.

The gene calls are TRBV19 and TRBJ1-1; D is unclear. V gave up 6 bases and J gave up 1 base, with 12 bases separating them. This CDR3 has 14 residues. Germline V gene lookup returns CDR1 LNHDA and CDR2 SQIVND (reference sequence). CDR3 sequence: CASRYGPQNTEAFF. Here the CDR3 DNA reads TGTGCCAGTAGGTATGGGCCCCAGAACACTGAAGCTTTCTTT.